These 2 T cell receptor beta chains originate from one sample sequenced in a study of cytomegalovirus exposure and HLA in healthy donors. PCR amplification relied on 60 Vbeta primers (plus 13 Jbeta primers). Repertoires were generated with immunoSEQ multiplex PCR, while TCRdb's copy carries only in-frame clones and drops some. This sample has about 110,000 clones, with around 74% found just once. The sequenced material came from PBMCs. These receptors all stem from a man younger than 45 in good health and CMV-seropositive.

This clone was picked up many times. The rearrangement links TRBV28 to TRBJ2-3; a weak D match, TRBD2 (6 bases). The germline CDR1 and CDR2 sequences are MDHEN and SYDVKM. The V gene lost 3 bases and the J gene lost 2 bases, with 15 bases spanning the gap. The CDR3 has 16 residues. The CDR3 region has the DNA TGTGCCAGCAGTTTCGTCGGGAGACTTTCCACAGATACGCAGTATTTT. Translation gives CASSFVGRLSTDTQYF.

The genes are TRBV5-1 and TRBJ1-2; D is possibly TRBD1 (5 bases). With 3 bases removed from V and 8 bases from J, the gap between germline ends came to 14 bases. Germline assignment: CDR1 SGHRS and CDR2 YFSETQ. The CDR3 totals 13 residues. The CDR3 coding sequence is TGCGCCAGCAGCTCGGGGGGAATCGAGGGCTACACCTTC. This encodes CASSSGGIEGYTF.